This paragraph covers one TCR beta chain sequence. Its target antigen remains unknown. No much larger clonotype is one base removed from it; base qualities were not supplied. This sample stems from a study of cytomegalovirus exposure and HLA in healthy donors (TCRdb year 2017). Notes on the research overall: According to an earlier analysis of 450 to 650 of the donors, 200 million or so T cells yielded 117 million unique TCR beta sequences and approximately 300 Gb of sequence data. On average, about 200,000 unique TCR beta nucleotide sequences were sequenced per donor among fewer than 500 genotyped donors of the cohort, with about 17% of those sequences being non-productive. Donor age, sex, ethnicity and CMV serostatus were collected together with the repertoire data. A later genetic analysis used genome-wide SNP genotypes for about 60% of the roughly 700 donors, treating that subset as a discovery cohort. The number of typed donors differed by locus: 629-630 for A, B, C, DRB1 and DQB1; 500 to 550 for DQA1; approximately 600 for DPA1; and about 470 for DPB1. Along with the roughly 700-subject first cohort, a separate validation cohort of around 120 different subjects was used. The study used immunosequencing to profile the T cell repertoires of more than 650 subjects and linked those repertoires to cytomegalovirus serostatus. A later analysis re-analyzed previously published TCR beta repertoires from about 730 donors and added high-resolution HLA genotyping to study TCR occurrence patterns. Roughly five DR-DQ haplotypes were handled as single units for association and clustering because linkage in the cohort was strong. To decide whether each TCR beta V gene segment behaved as functional or pseudogenic, an earlier analysis of fewer than 750 of the donors relied on high-throughput TCR beta sequencing. An early release that covered about 600 HLA-typed donors contained around 330 gigabases of sequencing data and tens of millions of unique TCR sequences. Among the roughly 370 genotyped donors, 81% belonged to the genetic ancestry cluster associated with self-reported Caucasian donors. Rather than drawing on any new phenotypic data, the later analysis identified candidate immune exposures from TCR beta sequences and the way those sequences occurred across donors. Both class I and class II loci were covered by HLA typing, at four-digit resolution. The study aimed to test whether signatures of past pathogen exposure could be identified by cataloging public T cell receptors. To predict cytomegalovirus infection status, the study combined high-throughput TCR immunosequencing, statistical association of individual TCRs with disease status, and machine learning. Every repertoire in the discovery cohort had been generated on one and the same sequencing platform. Results and caveats for the whole study, not just this receptor: Specific HLA alleles were associated with roughly 17,000 TCR beta sequences at a false discovery rate of 0.05 in a later analysis. A later analysis found that TCR association rates varied across HLA loci, with DRB1 alleles showing the most associated TCRs and HLA-C alleles the fewest. V-gene and J-gene trimming of TCR beta chains was associated with a missense DCLRE1C variant in a later genetic analysis, and the association was replicated in an independent cohort. A cluster of highly shared sequence variants was judged likely to be a technical artifact of the sequencing pipeline. In a later analysis, most CMV-associated TCR beta chains were found to appear HLA-restricted, with HLA associations seemingly driven largely by CMV exposure. Roughly uniform sequencing depth across donors was assumed in presence/absence analyses, although this assumption may not hold. While some public TCRs were present in many individuals, most TCR sequences turned up only very rarely across donors. Immune exposure information for the cohort was limited to CMV serostatus. Three of the identified cytomegalovirus-associated TCR beta chains were confirmed in vitro to be specific for cytomegalovirus antigens. When HLA alleles, especially DR and DQ, strongly co-occurred, attributing TCR associations to individual alleles was difficult. According to a later genetic analysis, donors in an Asian-associated ancestry cluster had fewer N-insertions in productive TCRs than the approximately 650-donor mean. In both the original and validation cohorts, the classifier was reported to diagnose cytomegalovirus status with high specificity and sensitivity. A later analysis reported that several top co-occurrence clusters appeared linked to parvovirus B19, influenza, CMV and Epstein-Barr virus. Some IMGT-functional V segments, including TRBV6-2 and TRBV6-3, could not be told apart with the 87-base-pair reads, so those segments were excluded. Because HLA typing was unavailable for some donors at each locus, only the typed subset was used in association tests. In this cohort, only TCR beta chains were sequenced, and detectable features were limited by the absence of alpha or paired-chain data. A further reported finding was that TCR beta sequences accurately predicted the HLA-A and HLA-B alleles for most subjects in the first cohort. In a later analysis, HLA-associated TCR beta chains showed more clonal expansion and lower generation probabilities than non-associated chains that were equally common. The study gave a list of about 150 TCR beta chains associated with cytomegalovirus. Broadly in line with IMGT annotations, most TCR beta V segments showed up in productive rearrangements about 87% or about 30% of the time in an earlier analysis of about 500 of the donors. Linkage disequilibrium might explain the correlated functional status among segregating V segments, but an unknown experimental factor could not be excluded. The authors suggested that the approach could potentially be generalized to other disease states and immunological phenotypes. The earlier analysis of a few hundred of the donors excluded roughly 16 rarely observed V segments, including chromosome 9 orphons, because counts were too low.

Trimming removed 2 bases from V and 5 bases from J, leaving 15 bases between the germline ends. The CDR1 and CDR2 encoded by the germline V gene are SGHNT and YENEEA. The CDR3 sequence holds 16 residues, the cysteine and phenylalanine included. Of the read, only the CDR3 DNA is kept; its 48 bases are in frame from base 1. The library was built by means of the immunoSEQ multiplex PCR assay. For the multiplex PCR, a mixture combining 60 forward primers for TCR Vbeta segments and 13 reverse primers for TCR Jbeta segments was used. A multiplex PCR assay on genomic DNA amplified the CDR3 region of rearranged TCR beta genes. The amplified TCR beta libraries were sequenced on the Illumina HiSeq System as 87-base-pair reads. Turning to the authors' computational methods: Across the 600 to 700 repertoires, a later analysis counted about 81 million unique TCR beta chains, roughly 11 million of which were shared by at least two donors. Raw reads were error-corrected and collapsed into unique sequences by a nearest-neighbor algorithm in which closely related sequences were merged to remove PCR and sequencing errors. V, D and J gene segments were assigned by aligning CDR3 sequences to IMGT reference sequences. For a sequence to be retained, a match of at least six nucleotides to both a V gene segment and a J gene segment was required. Rearrangements were classified as productive when the CDR3 lacked stop codons and remained in frame with V and J, and all other rearrangements were classified as non-productive. Following IMGT convention, CDR3 was defined as the stretch from the second conserved V-encoded cysteine up to the conserved J-encoded phenylalanine. The earlier analysis of fewer than 750 of the donors excluded sequences that lacked an unambiguous match to a single V gene segment. An earlier analysis of a few hundred of the donors classified V segments as functional when productive rearrangements were above 56.7% and as segregating when the standard deviation between donors was above 5%. A statistical classification framework was developed to diagnose cytomegalovirus status using the catalog of TCR beta chain sequences. V and J gene assignment, in a later analysis, came from comparing TCR nucleotide sequences with IMGT/GENE-DB human TR gene sequences. Using the TCRdist pipeline, a later analysis assigned CDR3 sequences along with most-parsimonious VDJ recombination scenarios. In a later analysis, every TCR beta chain was defined by the combination of its CDR3 amino acid sequence and its V-gene family, and reads without a unique V-gene family were dropped. To address suspected cross-contamination and a sequencing artifact, a later analysis removed roughly 640 highly shared, low-generation-probability nucleotide sequences. In a later analysis, a clonal expansion index was calculated for each public chain from normalized within-repertoire ranks of inferred template counts. In a later analysis, generation probabilities were computed using a VDJ recombination model fitted to out-of-frame rearrangements, and the results were checked against IGoR. In a later analysis, TCR-TCR, TCR-HLA and TCR-CMV co-occurrence was scored with hypergeometric tests, and a repertoire-size bias correction was applied to TCR pairs. A later analysis estimated false discovery rates by permuting HLA or CMV assignments 20 times. In a later analysis, co-occurring TCRs were grouped using DBSCAN, and TCRdist sequence similarity was added for clustering within HLA-allele-positive subsets. Repertoires with fewer than 30,000 or more than 120,000 public chains, plus five repertoires with anomalous nucleotide sharing, were excluded from co-occurrence clustering. Held by TCRdb, this immuneACCESS table contains in-frame sequences only and omits some clones. Under half of the omission traces to an unresolved V gene where checked; the cause of the rest is unknown. Clonal size and the V and J genes are those of that table, whereas D and trimming came from the DNA. A total of roughly 130,000 clones appear in this sample, over 75% of them only once. The leading ten clones occupy roughly 0.53% of the sample.

The cohort comprised under 700 healthy bone marrow donors. At the time of sampling, every cohort member was nominally healthy, though immune exposures that went unrecorded were likely present. The donor tested CMV seronegative and was one of the 352 seronegative cohort members. A peripheral blood sample was collected from each donor, and TCR beta sequencing was performed on peripheral blood mononuclear cells. The Qiagen DNeasy Blood Extraction Kit was used to extract genomic DNA from the blood cell samples. The specimen sequenced was PBMCs. The receptor's source is a woman aged 40 to 49 in good health and CMV-seronegative. This sequence uses TRBV11-3 and TRBJ2-2, and possibly TRBD2, on 6 matching bases. The DNA sequence is TGTGCCAGCAGCTTAACGAGATTAGCGGAAACCGGGGAGCTGTTTTTT. It is translated as CASSLTRLAETGELFF.